The next 32 T cell receptor beta chains were all read from a single sample in a study of CD8+CD57+ T cells in acquired aplastic anemia. Genomic DNA, the template, was used for profiling of the TCR beta VDJ and CDR3. TCRdb recomputed calls from the reads with MiXCR, one row per CDR3 protein. The sample carries some 44,000 distinct CDR3 sequences, 65% to 70% recorded once. Sequenced sample: sorted CD4+, CD8+, or CD8+CD57+ T cells (not recorded which) from PBMCs. The receptors shown here come from a human donor in good health, serving as a control.

This sequence joins TRBV19 and TRBJ1-2; D might be TRBD1 (5 bases). The CDR3 loop spans 10 amino acids. Germline CDR1 LNHDA, CDR2 SQIVND (reference sequence). Trimming shortened V by 10 bases and J by 7 bases, and 10 bases separated the two germline ends. The CDR3 nucleotides are TGTGCCACCGACAGACCTGGCTACACCTTC. Protein sequence: CATDRPGYTF.

The CDR3 region is CSVDVGENSPLHF. CDR3 nucleotides: TGCAGCGTTGACGTCGGGGAAAATTCACCCCTCCACTTT. V is TRBV29-1 and J is TRBJ1-6; unclear D gene. Trimming took off 3 bases at V and 7 bases at J, with 10 bases between the two ends. The CDR3 contains 13 residues. Per germline, CDR1 SQVTM and CDR2 ANQGSEA.

V and J are TRBV15 and TRBJ2-2, with a possible D match to TRBD2 (7 bases). The CDR3 has 19 residues. V was cut by 1 base and J by 1 base, with 19 bases left in between. Germline V gives CDR1 LNHNV, CDR2 YYDKDF (reference sequence). The CDR3 DNA is TGTGCCACCAGCAGAGGGGGGCTAGCGGTACGCGGGAACACCGGGGAGCTGTTTTTT. As protein: CATSRGGLAVRGNTGELFF.

This clonotype was detected ten times or more. V gene TRBV6-2 or TRBV6-3 combines with J gene TRBJ2-3; 10 bases map to TRBD2. V was clipped by 1 base and J by 2 bases; unmatched bases: 6. CDR3 length: 17 amino acids. Germline CDR1 MNHEY, CDR2 SVGEGT. The CDR3 bases are TGTGCCAGCAGTTACTTTGGACTAGCGGTAAACACAGATACGCAGTATTTT. This translates into CASSYFGLAVNTDTQYF.

The chain carries TRBV29-1 and TRBJ1-2; D might be TRBD1 (5 bases). CDR3 length equals 13 residues. From germline, CDR1 is SQVTM and CDR2 ANQGSEA. V gave up 2 bases and J gave up 2 bases, with 9 bases separating them. CDR3 in amino acids: CSVESRGNYGYTF. CDR3 in DNA: TGCAGCGTTGAATCTAGGGGCAACTATGGCTACACCTTC.

The rearrangement uses TRBV10-2 and TRBJ1-2, with D tentatively TRBD1 (6 bases). Germline V CDR1 and CDR2: WSHSY, SAAADI. The V and J ends lost 7 bases and 7 bases respectively, with 10 bases between them. This CDR3 is built from 11 residues. CDR3 region: CASTGGCGYTF. In DNA form, the CDR3 reads TGCGCCAGCACTGGGGGCTGTGGCTACACCTTC.

This clonotype was seen a few times. The chain employs TRBV2 and TRBJ2-5; weak D call: TRBD1 (6 bases). Germline assignment: CDR1 SNHLY and CDR2 FYNNEI. Trimming took 6 bases from V and 2 from J, leaving 16 bases between them. This CDR3 contains 15 residues. In DNA, the CDR3 is TGTGCCAGCAGGGCGGACCAGGGGAAACAAGAGACCCAGTACTTC. Translation: CASRADQGKQETQYF.

The chain links TRBV29-1 to TRBJ2-1; D gene ambiguous. Germline V lookup: CDR1 SQVTM, CDR2 ANQGSEA. V lost 3 bases and J 8 bases, leaving 11 bases between the germline ends. This CDR3 has 12 amino acids. CDR3 sequence (DNA): TGCAGCGTTGACGGTCTGGTGGATGAGCAGTTCTTC. Translation: CSVDGLVDEQFF.

J is TRBJ1-2 and V is TRBV6-5; D call uncertain. This CDR3 contains 11 residues. Germline CDR1 and CDR2: MNHEY and SVGAGI. The ends were cut back, 4 bases at V and 6 bases at J, with 6 bases in the middle. The CDR3 coding sequence is TGTGCCAGCAGTTCCTCCCATGGCTACACCTTC. Residues: CASSSSHGYTF.

This clonotype occurred once. This chain uses TRBV4-1 with TRBJ2-7, with D unclear. The CDR3 covers 15 residues. V dropped 0 bases and J dropped 2 bases, with 11 bases sitting between them. The germline CDR1 and CDR2 sequences are MGHRA and YSYEKL. CDR3 sequence (DNA): TGCGCCAGCAGCCAAGAACCACAGAATGCCTACGAGCAGTACTTC. Protein product: CASSQEPQNAYEQYF.

Worth noting for this clonotype: The junction shows a germline mismatch at one end, possibly a read error. CDR3 DNA: TGCAGTGCGGGTATAGCGGGAGGCCCAAGGCTCTTC. Translating gives CSAGIAGGPRLF. This chain links TRBV20-1 with TRBJ2-1; 10 bases line up with TRBD2. Germline lookup yields CDR1 DFQATT and CDR2 SNEGSKA (reference sequence). This CDR3 has 12 residues.

A remark on this clonotype: This is likely a read error, given that the CDR3 carries no conserved phenylalanine or tryptophan at its end. The chain links TRBV24-1 to TRBJ1-5; no reliable D call. The CDR3 spans 14 residues. In germline, CDR1 is KGHDR, CDR2 SFDVKD. The germline V and J ends were trimmed by 3 bases and 5 bases, with 10 bases remaining between them. The CDR3 coding sequence is TGTGCCACCAGTGATCCCTCGGGAGATCAGCCCCAGCATCTT. This codes for CATSDPSGDQPQHL.

The chain carries TRBV19 and TRBJ1-5, with D maybe TRBD1 (6 bases). Germline V gene lookup returns CDR1 LNHDA and CDR2 SQIVND (reference sequence). With 8 bases removed from V and 6 bases from J, the gap between germline ends came to 17 bases. CDR3 length: 14 residues. In nucleotides, the CDR3 is TGTGCCAGTGGTTTCGAGACAGGACGTCAGCCCCAGCATTTT. Protein product: CASGFETGRQPQHF.

This clonotype was seen once. The chain recombines TRBV20-1 with TRBJ1-2, with D possibly TRBD1 on 5 matching bases. Germline lookup yields CDR1 DFQATT and CDR2 SNEGSKA (reference sequence). This CDR3 has 16 residues. The germline V and J ends were trimmed by 0 bases and 1 base, with 15 bases remaining between them. The CDR3 here is CSARDAGQAYNYGYTF. In DNA form, the CDR3 reads TGCAGTGCTAGAGACGCTGGACAAGCGTATAACTATGGCTACACCTTC.

This clonotype occurred many times. The CDR3 here is CASSLDAGPGNTIYF. In nucleotides, the CDR3 is TGTGCCAGCAGCTTAGACGCAGGACCGGGAAACACCATATATTTT. This chain joins TRBV7-2 and TRBJ1-3; no clear D gene. Between the trimmed V and J ends, which lost 1 base and 4 bases, there was a span of 11 bases. This CDR3 is 15 amino acids long. In germline, CDR1 is SGHTA, CDR2 FQGNSA.

V is TRBV5-4 and J is TRBJ1-6; D gene unclear. This CDR3 comprises 15 residues. V lost 4 bases and J 8 bases, leaving 16 bases between the germline ends. Germline V lookup: CDR1 SGHNT, CDR2 YYREEE (reference sequence). The CDR3 nucleotides read TGTGCCAGCAGCCAGGAAGTAACACGAGATTCACCCCTCCACTTT. This codes for CASSQEVTRDSPLHF.

There are many counts of this clonotype. The V and J genes are TRBV4-3 and TRBJ2-2; D perhaps matches TRBD1 (6 bases). CDR1 is LGHNA and CDR2 is YSLEER in the germline V gene. The germline V and J ends were trimmed by 1 base and 3 bases, with 12 bases remaining between them. The CDR3 length is 16 residues. As DNA, the CDR3 is TGCGCCAGCAGCCAAGGGGGGCTCTTCGACACCGGGGAGCTGTTTTTT. Its translation: CASSQGGLFDTGELFF.

About this clonotype: One junction end does not reproduce the germline sequence, and a read error may be involved. V usage is TRBV7-6 and J usage is TRBJ2-2; D is unresolved. CDR3 length equals 12 residues. Per germline, CDR1 SGHVS and CDR2 FNYEAQ. The CDR3: CASGLGTGELFF. The DNA for the CDR3 is TGTGCCAGCGGCTTAGGGACCGGGGAGCTGTTTTTT.

V gene TRBV10-3 combines with J gene TRBJ1-1, with 7 nucleotides matching TRBD1. The CDR3 is made up of 14 amino acids. The germline V gene encodes CDR1 ENHRY and CDR2 SYGVKD. Losses at the gene ends were 8 bases for V and 5 bases for J; bases not matched to a gene: 11. The CDR3 sequence: CAIGRDREATEAFF. CDR3 coding DNA: TGTGCCATCGGCCGCGACAGGGAAGCTACTGAAGCTTTCTTT.

The J gene is TRBJ1-6, the V gene TRBV11-1; 10 bases align to TRBD1. CDR3 length: 16 amino acids. CDR1 SGHAT and CDR2 FQDESV come from the germline V gene (reference sequence). J was trimmed by 11 bases and V by 4 bases; bases with no gene match: 11. The CDR3 DNA is TGTGCCAGCAGCTCGCCGTGGGACAGGGGAATTCCACCCCTCCACTTT. Protein product: CASSSPWDRGIPPLHF.

This clonotype was detected ten times or more. V gene TRBV28 combines with J gene TRBJ1-4, with 7 bases that match TRBD1. The V segment lost 3 bases and the J segment 8 bases; nucleotides outside the gene matches: 9. The CDR3 length is 15 residues. From germline, CDR1 is MDHEN and CDR2 SYDVKM. The DNA for the CDR3 is TGTGCCAGCAGTTTGGGACAGAGGAGGGGGGAAAAACTGTTTTTT. This gives the protein CASSLGQRRGEKLFF.

This chain links TRBV10-3 with TRBJ2-7; 10 bases align to TRBD2. CDR1 is ENHRY and CDR2 is SYGVKD in the germline V gene. V trimming: 10 bases; J trimming: 6 bases; junction bases outside the gene matches: 12. There are 14 residues in the CDR3. CDR3 sequence reads: CATAIAGGRGEQYF. In nucleotides, the CDR3 is TGTGCCACCGCAATAGCGGGAGGCCGGGGCGAGCAGTACTTC.

The CDR3 coding sequence is TGCAGTGCAGCAGGGGAGGGGGACACTGAAGCTTTCTTT. Amino acid sequence: CSAAGEGDTEAFF. The rearrangement uses TRBV20-1 and TRBJ1-1, with a weak D call TRBD1 (6 bases). Trimming pared 6 bases from V and 3 bases from J, leaving 14 bases between. The CDR3 spans 13 residues. Germline assignment: CDR1 DFQATT and CDR2 SNEGSKA (reference sequence).

The V gene is TRBV10-2, the J gene TRBJ1-2, with TRBD1 matching over 8 bases. Germline V lookup: CDR1 WSHSY, CDR2 SAAADI. V was pared by 1 base and J by 6 bases, with 4 bases of the junction left unmatched. This CDR3 has 14 amino acids. The CDR3 reads CASSEYAGGNGYTF. Written as DNA, the CDR3 is TGCGCCAGCAGTGAGTACGCAGGGGGCAATGGCTACACCTTC.

The J gene is TRBJ1-4, the V gene TRBV2; tentative D call: TRBD1 (5 bases). Germline CDR1 reads SNHLY; CDR2 reads FYNNEI. The germline V and J ends were trimmed by 1 base and 7 bases, with 10 bases remaining between them. CDR3 length equals 14 residues. CDR3 in amino acids: CASSEGRAIEKLFF. The CDR3, as DNA: TGTGCCAGCAGTGAAGGCAGGGCGATTGAAAAACTGTTTTTT.

The chain recombines TRBV2 with TRBJ1-3; D gene ambiguous. V was clipped by 6 bases and J by 3 bases, with 6 bases between them. This CDR3 comprises 12 residues. In germline, CDR1 is SNHLY, CDR2 FYNNEI. CDR3 residues: CASSRSGNTIYF. CDR3 nucleotides: TGTGCCAGCAGCAGAAGTGGAAACACCATATATTTT.

This chain uses TRBV5-1 with TRBJ2-7; TRBD1 matches at 8 bases. The germline CDR1 and CDR2 sequences are SGHRS and YFSETQ. With 4 bases clipped from V and 2 bases from J, the junction kept 5 bases outside the gene matches. The CDR3 is made up of 14 amino acids. CDR3 sequence: CASSRGTGTYEQYF. CDR3 in DNA: TGCGCCAGCAGCCGGGGGACAGGCACCTACGAGCAGTACTTC.

This clonotype showed up just once. The rearrangement links TRBV7-8 to TRBJ1-5, with TRBD1 matching 8 bases. The CDR3 runs 14 residues. V gave up 5 bases and J gave up 3 bases; unmatched junction bases: 3. CDR1 and CDR2 (germline): SGHVS, FQNEAQ. The CDR3 region is CASSRTGPNQPQHF. DNA for the CDR3: TGTGCCAGCAGCCGGACAGGGCCCAATCAGCCCCAGCATTTT. The whole variable domain, remainder taken from reference TRBV7-8 and TRBJ1-5, is GAGVSQSPRYKVAKRGQDVALRCDPISGHVSLFWYQQALGQGPEFLTYFQNEAQLDKSGLPSDRFFAERPEGSVSTLKIQRTQQEDSAVYLCASSRTGPNQPQHFGDGTRLSIL.

J is TRBJ2-6 and V is TRBV29-1; no clear D gene. V lost 6 bases and J 2 bases, leaving 8 bases between the germline ends. The CDR3 is 13 residues long. CDR1 is SQVTM, CDR2 ANQGSEA, per germline. The CDR3 reads CSVAAAGANVLTF. CDR3 DNA: TGCAGCGTCGCTGCGGCTGGGGCCAACGTCCTGACTTTC.

The rearrangement links TRBV2 to TRBJ1-1, with a possible D match to TRBD1 (5 bases). The CDR3 totals 13 residues. Germline values: CDR1 SNHLY, CDR2 FYNNEI. V was clipped by 4 bases and J by 1 base, with 7 bases between them. The chain's CDR3 is CASSGDWNTEAFF. The DNA of the CDR3 is TGTGCCAGCAGTGGGGACTGGAACACTGAAGCTTTCTTT.

The CDR3 loop reads CASSLDGFNSPLHF. In DNA form, the CDR3 reads TGCGCCAGCAGCTTGGATGGCTTTAATTCACCCCTCCACTTT. The chain has TRBV5-1 and TRBJ1-6; D is unresolved. Germline V gene sequence: CDR1 SGHRS, CDR2 YFSETQ. Trimming left V 0 bases short and J 6 bases short, with 7 bases between. The CDR3 has 14 amino acids.

This chain links TRBV9 with TRBJ2-2; D gene ambiguous. Trimming removed 0 bases at V and 4 bases at J, with 4 bases between. Germline V lookup: CDR1 SGDLS, CDR2 YYNGEE. The CDR3 consists of 13 residues. CDR3 DNA sequence: TGTGCCAGCAGCGTAGGCCTCACCGGGGAGCTGTTTTTT. Translating gives CASSVGLTGELFF.